These 3 T cell receptor beta chains were all obtained from the same sample, sequenced in a study of T cells in Graves' hyperthyroidism and ophthalmopathy. RNA transcripts yielded amplified TCR beta CDR3 regions. A first-round RT-PCR of the TCR CDR3 used the HTBI primer set. TCRdb re-called the multiplex PCR reads with MiXCR, one entry per CDR3 protein. The sample includes approximately 200,000 distinct CDR3 sequences, 18% seen only once; the top ten take roughly 44%. Sequencing input: blood. These receptors were collected from a man aged 40-55 years with Graves' hyperthyroidism.

For this clonotype: A read error may account for a junction end that differs from germline. The rearrangement joins TRBV12-5 to TRBJ1-4; tentative D call: TRBD1 (6 bases). This CDR3 has 16 residues. Germline V gene data show CDR1 as LGHNT and CDR2 as FRNRAP. CDR3 DNA sequence: TGTGCTAGTAGTTTGGCCTCAGGGGCTACTAATGAAAAACTGTTTTTT. Translating it yields CASSLASGATNEKLFF.

This clonotype has more than one count but fewer than ten. The rearrangement links TRBV24-1 to TRBJ1-5; D is possibly TRBD1 (6 bases). The CDR3 covers 15 residues. The V end lost 3 bases, the J end lost 7 bases, and 15 bases lay between the germline ends. Germline lookup yields CDR1 KGHDR and CDR2 SFDVKD. CDR3 coding DNA: TGTGCCACCAGTGATAGGGGTACAGGGATCCAGCCCCAGCATTTT. Its translation is CATSDRGTGIQPQHF.

This clonotype was found many times. The genes are TRBV5-1 and TRBJ2-3, with 9 nucleotides matching TRBD2. Looked up from germline, CDR1 is SGHRS and CDR2 is YFSETQ. CDR3 length: 14 residues. The V and J ends lost 3 bases and 5 bases, in that order; junction bases with no gene match: 4. CDR3 nucleotide sequence: TGCGCCAGCAGCTCAGCGGGAGGCGGAGATACGCAGTATTTT. This encodes CASSSAGGGDTQYF.